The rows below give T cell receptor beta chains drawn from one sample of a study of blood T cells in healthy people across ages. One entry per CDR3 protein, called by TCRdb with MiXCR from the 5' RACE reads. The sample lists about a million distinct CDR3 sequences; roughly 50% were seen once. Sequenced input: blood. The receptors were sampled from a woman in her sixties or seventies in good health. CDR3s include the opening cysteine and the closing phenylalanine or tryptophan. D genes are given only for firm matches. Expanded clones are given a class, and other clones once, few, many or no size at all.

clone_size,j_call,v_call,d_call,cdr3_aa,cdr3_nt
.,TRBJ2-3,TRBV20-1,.,CSAPNAASTDTQYF,TGCAGTGCCCCTAACGCGGCTAGCACAGATACGCAGTATTTT
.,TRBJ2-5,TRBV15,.,CATSRERKQYF,TGTGCCACCAGCAGAGAGAGAAAGCAGTACTTC
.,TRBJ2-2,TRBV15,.,CATTRTKATNTGELFF,TGTGCCACTACGCGAACGAAGGCAACGAACACCGGGGAGCTGTTTTTT
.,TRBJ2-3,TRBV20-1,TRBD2,CSAKDSGRTDTQYF,TGCAGTGCCAAGGATAGCGGGCGCACAGATACGCAGTATTTT
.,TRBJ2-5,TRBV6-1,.,CASGDGWFAQYF,TGTGCCAGCGGGGACGGATGGTTCGCCCAGTACTTC
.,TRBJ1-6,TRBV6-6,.,CASSLRAGDAPLHF,TGTGCCAGCAGTCTTAGGGCGGGTGACGCACCCCTTCACTTT
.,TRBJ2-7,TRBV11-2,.,CTSSLDWIAEASYERYF,TGTACCAGCAGCTTAGACTGGATAGCGGAAGCCTCCTACGAGCGGTACTTC
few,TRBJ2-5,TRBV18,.,CASSPTDQGETQYF,TGTGCCAGCTCACCGACCGACCAGGGGGAGACCCAGTACTTC
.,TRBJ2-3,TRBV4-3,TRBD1,CASSQEGTGTDTQYF,TGCGCCAGCAGCCAAGAAGGGACAGGCACAGATACGCAGTATTTT
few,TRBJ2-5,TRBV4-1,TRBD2,CASSKPGLVETQYF,TGCGCCAGCAGCAAGCCGGGACTAGTAGAGACCCAGTACTTC
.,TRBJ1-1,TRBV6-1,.,CASSSPRDTEAFF,TGTGCCAGCAGTAGTCCCAGGGATACTGAAGCTTTCTTT
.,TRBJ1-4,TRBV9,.,CASGGVDEKLFF,TGTGCCAGCGGGGGGGTCGATGAAAAACTGTTTTTT
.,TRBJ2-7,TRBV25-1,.,CASSPRDAGWEQYF,TGTGCCAGCAGCCCCAGGGACGCCGGCTGGGAGCAGTACTTC
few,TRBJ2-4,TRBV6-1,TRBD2,CASSDRGRAGNIQYF,TGTGCCAGCAGTGATCGCGGGAGGGCTGGAAACATTCAGTACTTC
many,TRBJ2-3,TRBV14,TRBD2,CASSLPTSGRGTQYF,TGTGCCAGCAGCCTTCCGACTAGCGGGAGGGGTACGCAGTATTTT
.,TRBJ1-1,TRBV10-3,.,CAISDTADDRSEAFF,TGTGCCATCAGTGACACCGCGGACGATCGTTCTGAAGCTTTCTTT
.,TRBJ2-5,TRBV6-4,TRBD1,CASSDGTGGPETQYF,TGTGCCAGCAGTGACGGGACAGGGGGCCCGGAGACCCAGTACTTC
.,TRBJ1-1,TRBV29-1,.,CSVEDPSNTEAFF,TGCAGCGTTGAAGATCCCTCGAACACTGAAGCTTTCTTT
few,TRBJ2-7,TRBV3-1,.,CASSRGTSYEQYF,TGTGCCAGCAGCCGGGGGACATCGTACGAGCAGTACTTC
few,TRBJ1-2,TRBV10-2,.,CASTENDGYTF,TGCGCCAGCACCGAAAACGATGGCTACACCTTC
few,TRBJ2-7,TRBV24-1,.,CATSDPTEGSREQYF,TGTGCCACCAGTGACCCTACGGAGGGGTCGCGGGAGCAGTACTTC
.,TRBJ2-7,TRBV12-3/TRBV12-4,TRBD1,CASRHRGQEQYF,TGTGCCAGCCGGCACAGGGGGCAAGAGCAGTACTTC
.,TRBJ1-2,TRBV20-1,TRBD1,CSAATRGGGYTF,TGCAGTGCCGCGACCAGGGGGGGCGGCTACACCTTC
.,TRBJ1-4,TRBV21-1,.,CASSKPRATNEKLFF,TGTGCCAGCAGCAAACCCAGAGCAACTAATGAAAAACTGTTTTTT
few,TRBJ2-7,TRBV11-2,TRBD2,CASSPLRGLAGGEQYF,TGTGCCAGCAGCCCACTCCGCGGACTAGCGGGAGGCGAGCAGTACTTC